These 10 T cell receptor beta chains originate from one sample sequenced in a study of response to subunit inactivated influenza vaccine. Each CDR3 protein is one row after TCRdb ran MiXCR on the RT-PCR reads. The sample yields roughly 700,000 distinct CDR3 sequences, about 15% seen once. The sample here was PBMCs from blood, taken approximately 15 days before vaccination. Every receptor here comes from a middle-aged man who received an inactivated influenza vaccine.

Only a few counts were recorded for this clonotype. V and J are TRBV3-1 and TRBJ1-1, with 7 bases identical to TRBD1. There are 14 residues in the CDR3. Germline V gene data show CDR1 as LGHDT and CDR2 as YNNKEL (reference sequence). V lost 4 bases and J lost 5; bases outside the gene matches: 7. CDR3 sequence (DNA): TGTGCCAGCAGCCCCCCTAGGGGGCTTACTGAAGCTTTCTTT. Protein product: CASSPPRGLTEAFF. The full variable domain, completed using reference TRBV3-1 and TRBJ1-1, is DTAVSQTPKYLVTQMGNDKSIKCEQNLGHDTMYWYKQDSKKFLKIMFSYNNKELIINETVPNRFSPKSPDKAHLNLHINSLELGDSAVYFCASSPPRGLTEAFFGQGTRLTVV.

The rearrangement joins TRBV7-2 to TRBJ1-5; perhaps TRBD1 as D (5 bases). Germline V lookup: CDR1 SGHTA, CDR2 FQGNSA. V was cut by 1 base and J by 2 bases, with 12 bases left in between. The CDR3 is 16 residues long. CDR3 in amino acids: CASSLERGSGNQPQHF. Written as DNA, the CDR3 is TGTGCCAGCAGCTTAGAGAGGGGTTCCGGCAATCAGCCCCAGCATTTT.

Ten or more counts support this clonotype. The rearrangement joins TRBV20-1 to TRBJ1-6, with D tentatively TRBD1 (6 bases). The germline CDR1 and CDR2 sequences are DFQATT and SNEGSKA (reference sequence). The CDR3 spans 14 residues. The V end was cut by 1 base, the J end by 6 bases, with 10 bases between. Written as DNA, the CDR3 is TGCAGTGCTAGAGTAAGCAGGGGTAATTCACCCCTCCACTTT. Protein sequence: CSARVSRGNSPLHF.

This chain uses TRBV7-9 with TRBJ2-1, with D perhaps being TRBD1 or TRBD2 (5 bases each). The V end was cut by 7 bases, the J end by 2 bases, with 21 bases between. Germline V gives CDR1 SEHNR, CDR2 FQNEAQ (reference sequence). The CDR3 totals 17 residues. The CDR3 protein is CASNLMVGVGTYNEQFF. The DNA of the CDR3 is TGTGCCAGCAACTTGATGGTGGGGGTGGGGACCTACAATGAGCAGTTCTTC.

This clonotype was picked up a small number of times. CDR3 protein: CATSRSDRGIYEQYF. CDR3 DNA sequence: TGTGCCACCAGCAGATCGGACAGGGGGATCTACGAGCAGTACTTC. The chain uses TRBV15 and TRBJ2-7, with 10 nucleotides matching TRBD1. Trimming removed 2 bases from V and 3 bases from J; junction bases left unmatched: 4. This CDR3 spans 15 amino acids. CDR1 and CDR2 (germline): LNHNV, YYDKDF (reference sequence).

The V and J genes are TRBV11-3 and TRBJ2-1; D possibly corresponds to TRBD2 (7 bases). The V end was cut by 5 bases, the J end by 8 bases, with 16 bases between. The V gene's germline CDR1 is SGHNT and CDR2 YENEEA. This CDR3 spans 14 amino acids. The CDR3 region has the DNA TGTGCCAGCAGCGTTCCGGGGGGCCAGGATGAGCAGTTCTTC. Protein product: CASSVPGGQDEQFF.

This sequence joins TRBV15 and TRBJ1-1; no reliable D call. The CDR3 extends over 13 amino acids. Germline V gene lookup returns CDR1 LNHNV and CDR2 YYDKDF (reference sequence). The ends were cut back, 2 bases at V and 1 base at J, with 5 bases in the middle. CDR3 sequence (DNA): TGTGCCACCAGCAGATACAGGAACACTGAAGCTTTCTTT. Translated: CATSRYRNTEAFF.

The genes are TRBV6-5 and TRBJ2-1; TRBD2 matches 7 bases. The V gene end was trimmed by 5 bases and the J gene end by 5 bases; junction bases not matched to a gene: 9. CDR1 is MNHEY and CDR2 is SVGAGI in the germline V gene. The CDR3 spans 15 residues. The CDR3 reads CASSTKGRGDNEQFF. Written as DNA, the CDR3 is TGTGCCAGCAGTACTAAAGGGAGGGGAGACAATGAGCAGTTCTTC.

A few counts support this clonotype. The V gene is TRBV6-1, the J gene TRBJ2-6; D is ambiguous. CDR3 length equals 17 residues. Germline V gene sequence: CDR1 MNHNS, CDR2 SASEGT. V gave up 6 bases and J gave up 4 bases, with 19 bases separating them. The CDR3 nucleotides are TGTGCCAGCAGGATATATGACGGTGCGTGGGGGGCCAACGTCCTGACTTTC. Protein: CASRIYDGAWGANVLTF.

There are a few counts of this clonotype. The CDR3 DNA sequence: TGCGCCAGCAGCCTCGTAGCGGGAGCGGAGACCCAGTACTTC. Its translation is CASSLVAGAETQYF. The chain has TRBV4-3 and TRBJ2-5; 9 nucleotides agree with TRBD2. There are 14 residues in the CDR3. J was trimmed by 5 bases and V by 4 bases; bases with no gene match: 5. Germline-derived CDR1 and CDR2 are LGHNA and YSLEER.